This T cell receptor beta chain was recorded in a study of response to subunit inactivated influenza vaccine. TCRdb reanalysed the RT-PCR reads using MiXCR and keeps one entry per CDR3 protein. The data contain approximately 680,000 distinct CDR3 sequences, around 16% of them singletons. V lost 1 base to trimming and J lost 0 bases, with 17 bases between them. CDR1 and CDR2 (germline): SQVTM, ANQGSEA. There are 17 residues in the CDR3. The J gene is TRBJ2-3, the V gene TRBV29-1; D is perhaps TRBD2 (6 bases). This TCR derives from a man over 45 who received an inactivated influenza vaccine. Material: PBMCs from blood, obtained roughly 12 days after vaccination. The CDR3 sequence: CSVEVLREVPSTDTQYF. Written as DNA, the CDR3 is TGCAGCGTTGAAGTTCTAAGGGAGGTTCCGAGCACAGATACGCAGTATTTT.